Listed below are T cell receptor beta chains from one sample, sequenced in a study of T cell clones after liver transplantation. Only in-frame clones appear in the TCRdb table, and some are missing; sequencing was by immunoSEQ multiplex PCR. This repertoire shows roughly 60,000 clones, 70% found once; its top ten account for roughly 2.8%. Sequencing used CD4+ T cells from blood, obtained at the approximately 15-month timepoint. All receptors derive from a human patient who received a liver transplant. The graft donor may have contributed some T cells. The conserved cysteine and the conserved F or W are not part of the CDR3 here. The order of the fields is J gene, CDR3 length, V gene, CDR3 protein.

J: TRBJ2-2; length: 15; V: TRBV19; CDR3: ASSRATGTKNTGELF
J: TRBJ2-1; length: 9; V: TRBV20-1; CDR3: SARDWGEQF
J: TRBJ1-2; length: 11; V: TRBV29-1; CDR3: SVVMSGGSGYT
J: TRBJ1-4; length: 14; V: TRBV7-6; CDR3: ASSLGTGTGGEKLF
J: TRBJ2-5; length: 12; V: TRBV29-1; CDR3: SVVRQGKQETQY
J: TRBJ1-2; length: 13; V: TRBV19; CDR3: ASRGPGTSHYGYT
J: TRBJ2-1; length: 13; V: TRBV2; CDR3: ASRADRGNYNEQF
J: TRBJ2-7; length: 11; V: TRBV25-1; CDR3: ASSSAGGYEQY
J: TRBJ2-7; length: 13; V: TRBV7-9; CDR3: ASSLDGRGSHEQY
J: TRBJ2-1; length: 15; V: TRBV9; CDR3: ASSVDPPSGIYNEQF
J: TRBJ2-2; length: 12; V: TRBV6-6; CDR3: ASSRGTGAGELF
J: TRBJ2-2; length: 11; V: TRBV18; CDR3: ASSPANTGELF
J: TRBJ1-2; length: 10; V: TRBV2; CDR3: ASRDRHYGYT
J: TRBJ2-7; length: 12; V: TRBV5-1; CDR3: ASSLAGQTYEQY
J: TRBJ2-6; length: 12; V: TRBV11-3; CDR3: ASSLVAGANVLT
J: TRBJ1-3; length: 11; V: TRBV4-3; CDR3: ASSRETGNTIY
J: TRBJ1-4; length: 15; V: TRBV2; CDR3: ASSGGTLDGYNEKLF
J: TRBJ1-4; length: 12; V: TRBV5-1; CDR3: ASSLEAGVEKLF
J: TRBJ2-1; length: 14; V: TRBV4-3; CDR3: ASSQDWSGSYNEQF
J: TRBJ1-1; length: 13; V: TRBV11-2; CDR3: ASSLGPGMNTEAF
J: TRBJ2-3; length: 13; V: TRBV9; CDR3: ASSPSGGTTDTQY
J: TRBJ1-1; length: 11; V: TRBV6-5; CDR3: ASSYTGNTEAF
J: TRBJ2-1; length: 13; V: TRBV7-2; CDR3: ASSTGGMGHNEQF
J: TRBJ1-4; length: 14; V: TRBV5-1; CDR3: ASSWVAGGIYEKLF
J: TRBJ1-5; length: 12; V: TRBV28; CDR3: ASSAAHSNQPQH
J: TRBJ2-3; length: 13; V: TRBV6-1; CDR3: ASSEYPGPLLAQY
J: TRBJ1-1; length: 15; V: TRBV6-1; CDR3: ASSEAYPRTANTEAF
J: TRBJ2-3; length: 12; V: TRBV29-1; CDR3: SVEGSGSTDTQY
J: TRBJ2-2; length: 11; V: TRBV10-1; CDR3: ASSELKTGELF
J: TRBJ2-7; length: 10; V: TRBV27; CDR3: ASSPLGQQQY
J: TRBJ2-3; length: 13; V: TRBV30; CDR3: ATNLPSTSTDTQY